This T cell receptor (beta chain) originates from a study of CD8 T cells in ankylosing spondylitis. Whole-study results and caveats: Certain motif variants had earlier been reported in reactive arthritis synovial fluid and blood. Several highly homologous variants made up a TCR beta motif, and this motif appeared characteristic of ankylosing spondylitis blood. Clones linked to disease were reported to show significant enrichment in matched ankylosing spondylitis synovial fluid. The disease-linked clones had a CD8+ phenotype and low blood frequencies.

The CDR3 is made up of 13 amino acids. Germline V gives CDR1 SGHRS, CDR2 YFSETQ. V gave up 0 bases and J gave up 5 bases, with 6 bases separating them. Preparation of TCR beta libraries was done by quantitative 5'-RACE with molecular barcodes. Each CDR3 protein is one row after TCRdb ran MiXCR on the 5' RACE reads. The sample carries roughly 490,000 distinct CDR3 sequences, about 5.2% recorded once. This clonotype has a count of ten or more. Its specificity is not known. The chain uses TRBV5-1 and TRBJ1-5; D unresolved. The sequenced material came from blood, either unsorted or a sorted T cell fraction (not recorded which). This clonotype was sampled from a male donor with ankylosing spondylitis. CDR3 nucleotide sequence: TGCGCCAGCAGCTTGGCCGGGGATCAGCCCCAGCATTTT. Amino acids: CASSLAGDQPQHF.